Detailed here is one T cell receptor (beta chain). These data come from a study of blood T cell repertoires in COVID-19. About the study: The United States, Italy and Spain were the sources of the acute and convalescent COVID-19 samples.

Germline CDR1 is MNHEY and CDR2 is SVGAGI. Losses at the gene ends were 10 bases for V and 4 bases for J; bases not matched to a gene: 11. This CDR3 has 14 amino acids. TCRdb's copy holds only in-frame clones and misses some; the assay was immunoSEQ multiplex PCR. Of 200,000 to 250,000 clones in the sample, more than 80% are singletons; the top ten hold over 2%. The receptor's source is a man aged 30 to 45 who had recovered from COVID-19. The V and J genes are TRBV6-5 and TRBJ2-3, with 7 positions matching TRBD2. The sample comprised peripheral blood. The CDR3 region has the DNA TGTGCCACAGAAGCGGGACTGCACGCAGATACGCAGTATTTT. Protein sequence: CATEAGLHADTQYF.